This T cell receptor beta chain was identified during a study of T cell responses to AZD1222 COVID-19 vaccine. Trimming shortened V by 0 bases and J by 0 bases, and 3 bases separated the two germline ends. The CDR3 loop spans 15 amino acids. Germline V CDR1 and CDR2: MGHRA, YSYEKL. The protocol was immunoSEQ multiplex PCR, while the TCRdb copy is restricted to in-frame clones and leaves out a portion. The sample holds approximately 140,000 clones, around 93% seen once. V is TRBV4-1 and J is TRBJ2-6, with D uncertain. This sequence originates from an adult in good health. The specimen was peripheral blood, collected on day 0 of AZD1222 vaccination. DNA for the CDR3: TGCGCCAGCAGCCAAGAGTCCTCTGGGGCCAACGTCCTGACTTTC. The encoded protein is CASSQESSGANVLTF.